Listed here are 8 T cell receptor beta chains from one sample, sequenced in a study of monozygotic twins with cystic fibrosis. The assay was immunoSEQ multiplex PCR, and TCRdb's table has in-frame clones only and misses some. Seen here are about 39,000 clones, 75% to 95% observed once, and the top ten hold under 0.25%. The material sequenced was blood. Every receptor here comes from a boy younger than 10 with cystic fibrosis.

This chain uses TRBV7-6 with TRBJ2-5, with D perhaps matching TRBD1 (6 bases). Germline V lookup: CDR1 SGHVS, CDR2 FNYEAQ. There are 15 residues in the CDR3. Between the trimmed V and J ends, which lost 4 bases and 2 bases, there was a span of 14 bases. DNA of the CDR3: TGTGCCAGCAGCTCCGTCGGGACATATCAAGAGACCCAGTACTTC. It specifies CASSSVGTYQETQYF.

This chain connects TRBV5-1 to TRBJ2-1, with a weak D call TRBD2 (5 bases). Germline values: CDR1 SGHRS, CDR2 YFSETQ. This CDR3 spans 14 amino acids. Trimming stripped 1 base from V and 7 bases from J, with 12 bases between. The CDR3 loop is CASSLLGSGNEQFF. The DNA for the CDR3 is TGCGCCAGCAGCTTGCTGGGGTCGGGGAATGAGCAGTTCTTC. The complete variable domain, with remaining parts taken from reference TRBV5-1 and TRBJ2-1, reads KAGVTQTPRYLIKTRGQQVTLSCSPISGHRSVSWYQQTPGQGLQFLFEYFSETQRNKGNFPGRFSGRQFSNSRSEMNVSTLELGDSALYLCASSLLGSGNEQFFGPGTRLTVL.

In this sample, this clone turned up a few times. This chain connects TRBV6-6 to TRBJ1-1; no clear D. Germline V gene sequence: CDR1 MNHNY, CDR2 SVGAGI (reference sequence). The CDR3 totals 14 residues. V lost 5 bases and J lost 1, with 11 bases in between. In DNA form, the CDR3 reads TGTGCCAGCAGTCGGACGGTAGAGAACACTGAAGCTTTCTTT. Its translation: CASSRTVENTEAFF.

This chain joins TRBV19 and TRBJ2-3; 12 nucleotides agree with TRBD2. V lost 5 bases, J lost 3 bases, and 3 bases stayed unmatched. Germline CDR1 is LNHDA and CDR2 is SQIVND (reference sequence). CDR3 length: 15 amino acids. The chain's CDR3 is CASSQTSGGTDTQYF. The CDR3, as DNA: TGTGCCAGTAGTCAGACTAGCGGGGGTACAGATACGCAGTATTTT.

The chain links TRBV6-6 to TRBJ1-2; tentative D call: TRBD1 (6 bases). This CDR3 spans 13 amino acids. V lost 2 bases to trimming and J lost 7 bases, with 11 bases between them. Looked up from germline, CDR1 is MNHNY and CDR2 is SVGAGI (reference sequence). In DNA form, the CDR3 reads TGTGCCAGCAGTTACGGGGGGGCTAGTGGCTACACCTTC. This encodes CASSYGGASGYTF.

The chain carries TRBV4-2 and TRBJ1-1, with 8 bases fitting TRBD1. CDR1 is LGHNA, CDR2 YNFKEQ, per germline. CDR3 size: 17 residues. V dropped 3 bases and J dropped 2; count of bases not matched to a gene: 11. The DNA of the CDR3 is TGTGCCAGCAGCCAGGGTTCTACAGGGGGAACTAACACTGAAGCTTTCTTT. Protein sequence: CASSQGSTGGTNTEAFF.

The chain employs TRBV9 and TRBJ1-5; possible D gene TRBD1, 6 bases. The V gene's germline CDR1 is SGDLS and CDR2 YYNGEE. Trimming removed 4 bases at V and 0 bases at J, with 11 bases between. There are 15 residues in the CDR3. In DNA form, the CDR3 reads TGTGCCAGCAGCCCTACAGGGAATAGCAATCAGCCCCAGCATTTT. Protein: CASSPTGNSNQPQHF.

This clone appeared a few times. The chain joins TRBV19 to TRBJ1-2; D remains unclear. Trimming took 2 bases from V and 7 from J, leaving 5 bases between them. Per the germline V gene, CDR1 is LNHDA and CDR2 is SQIVND (reference sequence). This CDR3 contains 11 residues. CDR3 sequence reads: CASSIKSGYTF. The CDR3 DNA follows: TGTGCCAGTAGTATAAAGAGTGGCTACACCTTC.